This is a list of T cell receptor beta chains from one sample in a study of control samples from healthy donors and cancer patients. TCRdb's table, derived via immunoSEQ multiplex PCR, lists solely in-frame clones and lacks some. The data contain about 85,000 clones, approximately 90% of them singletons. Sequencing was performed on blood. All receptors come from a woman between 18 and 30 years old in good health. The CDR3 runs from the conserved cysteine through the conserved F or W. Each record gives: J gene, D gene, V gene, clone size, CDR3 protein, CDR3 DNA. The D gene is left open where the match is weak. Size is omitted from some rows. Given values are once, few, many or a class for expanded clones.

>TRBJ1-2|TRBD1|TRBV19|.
CASSPTPGQGANYGYTF
TGTGCCAGTAGTCCCACGCCGGGACAGGGAGCTAACTATGGCTACACCTTC
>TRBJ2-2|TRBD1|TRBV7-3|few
CASSGTGSLGGELFF
TGTGCCAGCAGCGGGACAGGGAGTTTAGGCGGGGAGCTGTTTTTT
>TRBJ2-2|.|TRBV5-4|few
CASSLRREGTGELFF
TGTGCCAGCAGCTTGCGCAGGGAAGGCACCGGGGAGCTGTTTTTT
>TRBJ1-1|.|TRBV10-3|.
CASLGGDTLNTEAFF
TGTGCCTCTCTCGGGGGCGACACCTTGAACACTGAAGCTTTCTTT
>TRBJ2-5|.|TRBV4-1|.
CASSQDGRGRETQYF
TGCGCCAGCAGCCAAGATGGCCGGGGCCGGGAGACCCAGTACTTC
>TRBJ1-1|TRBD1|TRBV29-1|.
CSVEGDRAAFF
TGCAGCGTTGAGGGGGACAGGGCAGCTTTCTTT
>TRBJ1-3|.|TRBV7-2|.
CASSSFLGTGNTIYF
TGTGCCAGCAGCTCATTTTTAGGAACTGGAAACACCATATATTTT
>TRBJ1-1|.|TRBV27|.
CASREQWGGTEAFF
TGTGCCAGCAGGGAACAGTGGGGGGGCACTGAAGCTTTCTTT
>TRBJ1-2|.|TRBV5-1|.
CASSPNGRINRLFYGYTF
TGCGCCAGCAGCCCGAACGGACGGATAAACCGTTTATTCTATGGCTACACCTTC
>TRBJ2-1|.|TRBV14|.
CASSQRYRKSSYNEQFF
TGTGCCAGCAGCCAGCGCTACAGGAAAAGCTCCTACAATGAGCAGTTCTTC
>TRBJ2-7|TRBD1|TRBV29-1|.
CSVKTGGITYEQYF
TGCAGCGTCAAGACAGGGGGTATCACCTACGAGCAGTACTTC
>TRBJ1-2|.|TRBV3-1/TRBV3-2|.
CASSQDRIQATYGYTF
TGTGCCAGCAGCCAAGATCGTATACAGGCAACCTATGGCTACACCTTC
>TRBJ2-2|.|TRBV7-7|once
CASSLMPDSSGELFF
TGTGCCAGCAGCTTAATGCCGGACTCTTCCGGGGAGCTGTTTTTT
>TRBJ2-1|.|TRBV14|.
CASSQKKALPYNEQFF
TGTGCCAGCAGCCAAAAAAAGGCCTTACCCTACAATGAGCAGTTCTTC
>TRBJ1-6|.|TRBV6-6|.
CASSSRDGNSPLHF
TGTGCCAGCAGTTCGAGGGACGGCAATTCACCCCTCCACTTT
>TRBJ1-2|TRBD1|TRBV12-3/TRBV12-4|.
CASSSGGYGYTF
TGTGCCAGCAGTTCAGGGGGCTACGGCTACACCTTC
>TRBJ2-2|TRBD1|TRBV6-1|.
CASSETGSGELFF
TGTGCCAGCAGTGAGACAGGGTCCGGGGAGCTGTTTTTT
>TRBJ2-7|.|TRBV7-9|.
CASSLATGYEQYF
TGTGCCAGCAGCTTAGCTACAGGCTACGAGCAGTACTTC
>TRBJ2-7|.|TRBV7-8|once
CASSQTGGVEGVYEQYF
TGTGCCAGCAGCCAAACAGGAGGTGTAGAGGGGGTCTACGAGCAGTACTTC
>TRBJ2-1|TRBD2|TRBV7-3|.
CASSLSGGSSYNEQFF
TGTGCCAGCAGCCTTAGCGGGGGGAGCTCCTACAATGAGCAGTTCTTC
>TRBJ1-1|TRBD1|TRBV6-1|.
CASSYGTGERAFF
TGTGCCAGCAGCTACGGGACAGGGGAGAGAGCTTTCTTT
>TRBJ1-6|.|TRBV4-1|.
CASSQGPRGGSLHF
TGCGCCAGCAGCCAAGGCCCGAGAGGGGGTTCTCTCCACTTT
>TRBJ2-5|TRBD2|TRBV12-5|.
CASGFSSGEYQETQYF
TGTGCTAGTGGTTTCTCTAGCGGCGAGTATCAAGAGACCCAGTACTTC
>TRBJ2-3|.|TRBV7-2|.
CASSLGERTQYF
TGTGCCAGCAGCTTAGGTGAACGGACGCAGTATTTT
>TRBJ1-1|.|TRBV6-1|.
CASSEFRAGAFF
TGTGCCAGCAGTGAATTCAGGGCTGGGGCTTTCTTT
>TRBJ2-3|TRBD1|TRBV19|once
CASSPTSRDRVPDTQYF
TGTGCCAGTAGTCCCACCTCCCGTGACAGGGTGCCAGATACGCAGTATTTT
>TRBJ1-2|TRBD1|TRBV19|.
CASRTDRGNGYTF
TGTGCCAGTAGAACGGACAGGGGGAATGGCTACACCTTC